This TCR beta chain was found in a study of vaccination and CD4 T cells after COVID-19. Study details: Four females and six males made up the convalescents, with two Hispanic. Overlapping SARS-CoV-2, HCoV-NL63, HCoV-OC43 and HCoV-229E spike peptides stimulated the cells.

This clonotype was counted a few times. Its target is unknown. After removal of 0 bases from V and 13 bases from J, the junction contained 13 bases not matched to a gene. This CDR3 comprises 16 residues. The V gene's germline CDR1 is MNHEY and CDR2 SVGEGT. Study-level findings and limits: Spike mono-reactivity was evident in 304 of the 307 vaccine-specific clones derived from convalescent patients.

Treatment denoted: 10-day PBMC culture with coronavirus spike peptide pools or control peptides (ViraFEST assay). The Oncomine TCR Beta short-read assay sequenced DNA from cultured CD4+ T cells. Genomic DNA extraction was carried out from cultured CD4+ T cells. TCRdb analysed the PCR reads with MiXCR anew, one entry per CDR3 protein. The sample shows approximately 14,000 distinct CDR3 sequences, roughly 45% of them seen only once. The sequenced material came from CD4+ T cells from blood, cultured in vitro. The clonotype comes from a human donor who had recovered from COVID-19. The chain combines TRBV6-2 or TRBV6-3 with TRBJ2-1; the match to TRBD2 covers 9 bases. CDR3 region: CASSYSGTSSSAGQFF. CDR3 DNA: TGTGCCAGCAGTTACTCCGGGACTAGCAGTAGTGCCGGCCAGTTCTTC.